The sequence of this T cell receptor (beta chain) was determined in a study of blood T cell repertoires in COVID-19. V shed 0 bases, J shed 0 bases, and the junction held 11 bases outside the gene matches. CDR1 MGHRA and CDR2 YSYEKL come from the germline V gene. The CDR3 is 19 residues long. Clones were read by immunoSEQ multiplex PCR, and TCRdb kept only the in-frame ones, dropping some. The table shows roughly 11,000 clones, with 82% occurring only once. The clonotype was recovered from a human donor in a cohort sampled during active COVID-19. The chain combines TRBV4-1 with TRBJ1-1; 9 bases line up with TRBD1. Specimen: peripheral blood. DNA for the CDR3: TGCGCCAGCAGCCAAGATCCTGACAGGGGGGATATAATGAACACTGAAGCTTTCTTT. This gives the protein CASSQDPDRGDIMNTEAFF.